This is a list of T cell receptor beta chains from one sample in a study of regulatory T cells in long-lasting Graves disease. TCRdb re-called the multiplex PCR reads with MiXCR, one entry per CDR3 protein. The data contain 360,000 or so distinct CDR3 sequences, 15% to 20% of them singletons. This sample was also put to use in a study of T cells in Graves' hyperthyroidism and ophthalmopathy.

Sequencing was performed on peripheral blood mononuclear cells (PBMCs), taken at new diagnosis, from a patient treated with antithyroid drugs. The receptors come from a man aged 40-49 years with Graves disease. CDR3s include the opening cysteine and the closing phenylalanine or tryptophan. A D gene is named only where the DNA matches it firmly. Part of the rows lack a size; the others show once, few, many or a class for expanded clones.

d_gene	abundance	v_gene	j_gene	CDR3nt	CDR3aa
TRBD1	few	TRBV4-3	TRBJ2-3	TGCGCCAGCAGCAGAGGACAGGGGGACACAGATACGCAGTATTTT	CASSRGQGDTDTQYF
.	few	TRBV10-3	TRBJ2-7	TGTGCCATCAGCTTATTCAACCAGGGGGGCGAGCAGTACTTC	CAISLFNQGGEQYF
.	many	TRBV7-2	TRBJ1-5	TGTGCCAGCAGTCCGACAGCCAGAGCCACAAGCAATCAGCCCCAGCATTTT	CASSPTARATSNQPQHF
.	.	TRBV5-1	TRBJ2-1	TGCGCCAGCAGCTTGGCCTACAGGGGCGGGACCAATGAGCAGTTCTTC	CASSLAYRGGTNEQFF
TRBD1	.	TRBV18	TRBJ2-5	TGTGCCAGCTCACCGGACAGGGGCCAGCCTTGGGAGACCCAGTACTTC	CASSPDRGQPWETQYF
.	many	TRBV11-2	TRBJ2-2	TGTGCCAGCAGCTTAGATCACGAGTCAGGGGAGCTGTTTTTT	CASSLDHESGELFF
.	many	TRBV20-1	TRBJ2-1	TGCAGTGCTAGAGGGGGCGAGGGGAACAATGAGCAGTTCTTC	CSARGGEGNNEQFF
.	many	TRBV30	TRBJ2-6	TGTGCCTGGAGTCTAAAAGAATATGGGGCCAACGTCCTGACTTTC	CAWSLKEYGANVLTF
.	.	TRBV27	TRBJ2-1	TGTGCCAGCAGCCGAGACAGAGCAGAGACCCAGTTCTTC	CASSRDRAETQFF
.	many	TRBV7-2	TRBJ2-7	TGTGCCGGGGCAAAGGGGGGGTCGAGCTCCTACGAGCAGTACTTC	CAGAKGGSSSYEQYF
TRBD1	.	TRBV2	TRBJ1-2	TGTGCCAGCAGTGGAGAACAGGGGGTGGTGGGAGGCTACACCTTC	CASSGEQGVVGGYTF
.	few	TRBV19	TRBJ1-1	TGTGCCAGTAGTATAACTCGATGGTACGGGAACACTGAAGCTTTCTTT	CASSITRWYGNTEAFF
.	few	TRBV27	TRBJ2-7	TGTGCCAGCAGTTTTAGCACTGGCGGACCGGCCAGGGATGAGCAGTACTTC	CASSFSTGGPARDEQYF
.	many	TRBV5-1	TRBJ1-2	TGCGCCAGCAGCTTAACAGGGCAAAACTATGGCTACACCTTC	CASSLTGQNYGYTF
TRBD2	many	TRBV7-2	TRBJ2-4	TGTGCCAGCAGTTACGCCTCGGGGGGGTTGGGAAACATTCAGTACTTC	CASSYASGGLGNIQYF
TRBD2	few	TRBV7-2	TRBJ2-5	TGTGCCAGCAGCTCGGGACTAGCGAAAGAGACCCAGTACTTC	CASSSGLAKETQYF
TRBD1	.	TRBV7-9	TRBJ1-6	TGTGCCAGCAGCTTTTACCGGGACAGATATAATTCACCCCTCCACTTT	CASSFYRDRYNSPLHF
.	many	TRBV12-3/TRBV12-4	TRBJ1-1	TGTGCCAGCAGTTTGGATTGGGGCAGCACTGAAGCTTTCTTT	CASSLDWGSTEAFF
.	many	TRBV30	TRBJ1-2	TGTGCCTGGAGTGGGGGTTTATTTGGCTACACCTTC	CAWSGGLFGYTF
.	.	TRBV28	TRBJ2-7	TGTGCCAGCAGTTTATCTCAGGGCTCTTCCGAGCAGTACTTC	CASSLSQGSSEQYF
.	many	TRBV2	TRBJ2-5	TGTGCCAGCAGTTTAGAGACCCAGTACTTC	CASSLETQYF
.	many	TRBV5-1	TRBJ1-2	TGCGCCAGCAGCTCCGGGGGAAACTATGGCTACACCTTC	CASSSGGNYGYTF
.	few	TRBV10-3	TRBJ1-1	TGTGCCATCAGTGATGGGTGGGGGAGGGGGACTGAAGCTTTCTTT	CAISDGWGRGTEAFF
TRBD2	few	TRBV7-9	TRBJ2-3	TGTGCCAGCAGCTCCCCACTAGCGGGGGGGACAGATACGCAGTATTTT	CASSSPLAGGTDTQYF
.	many	TRBV30	TRBJ1-2	TGTGCCTGGAGTGATGGCTTTGACTATGGCTACACCTTC	CAWSDGFDYGYTF
.	few	TRBV5-4	TRBJ2-4	TGTGCCAGCAGCTTGGTAGGGGTAGGGAAAAACATTCAGTACTTC	CASSLVGVGKNIQYF
TRBD1	many	TRBV2	TRBJ2-7	TGTGCCAGCAGTGATATAGGGACAGACTACGAGCAGTACTTC	CASSDIGTDYEQYF
TRBD2	few	TRBV20-1	TRBJ2-4	TGCAGTGCTAGTAGCGGGGCGATCCCGTACTTC	CSASSGAIPYF
TRBD1	many	TRBV28	TRBJ1-1	TGTGCCAGCAGTTTACCCGGGACAGGTGAAGCTTTCTTT	CASSLPGTGEAFF
.	.	TRBV4-1	TRBJ2-5	TGCGCCAGCAGCCGACAGTTGTACCAAGAGACCCAGTACTTC	CASSRQLYQETQYF
TRBD1	few	TRBV9	TRBJ2-2	TGTGCCAGCAGCGAAACCGGGACAGGGTCCGCCGGGGAGCTGTTTTTT	CASSETGTGSAGELFF
TRBD1	many	TRBV7-9	TRBJ2-7	TGTGCCAGCAGCTCGGGACAGGCCTACTACGAGCAGTACTTC	CASSSGQAYYEQYF
.	few	TRBV29-1	TRBJ2-1	TGCAGCGTTCTTAAATCTGTCTACTCCTACAATGAGCAGTTCTTC	CSVLKSVYSYNEQFF
.	.	TRBV4-2	TRBJ1-2	TGTGCCAGCAGCCAAGGTGGGGCAGACCCCCTAGGTGGCTACACCTTC	CASSQGGADPLGGYTF
.	.	TRBV12-3/TRBV12-4	TRBJ1-1	TGTGCCAGCAGCATCCTTTTGGCAGGGGTTACTGAAGCTTTCTTT	CASSILLAGVTEAFF
.	.	TRBV12-3/TRBV12-4	TRBJ1-3	TGTGCCAGCAGTTTAGCGCTAAAAAAACCTCAACTCTCTGGAAACACCATATATTTT	CASSLALKKPQLSGNTIYF
.	few	TRBV6-2/TRBV6-3	TRBJ1-2	TGTGCCAGCAGTTACCTTGGACAGACCTATGGCTACACCTTC	CASSYLGQTYGYTF
TRBD1	many	TRBV5-1	TRBJ2-3	TGCGCCAGCAGCTTTAGACAGGGCCCTGGCACAGATACGCAGTATTTT	CASSFRQGPGTDTQYF
TRBD1	many	TRBV20-1	TRBJ1-5	TGCAGTGCTAGAGTGATAGGGGGCCCAATCCCCGGGAGCAATCAGCCCCAGCATTTT	CSARVIGGPIPGSNQPQHF
TRBD2	many	TRBV2	TRBJ2-1	TGTGCCAGCAGCGGTTGGCCTGGGACTAGCAAGTTCGATGAGCAGTTCTTC	CASSGWPGTSKFDEQFF
.	many	TRBV6-5	TRBJ1-6	TGTGCCAGCAGTTACTTTAGGTTTCGGCCCCTCCACTTT	CASSYFRFRPLHF
.	.	TRBV7-9	TRBJ1-1	TGTGCCAGCAGCTTAGGGACGGGTGGGTACACTGAAGCTTTCTTT	CASSLGTGGYTEAFF
.	many	TRBV20-1	TRBJ1-4	TGCAGTGCACCGAGACAGAATGAAAAACTGTTTTTT	CSAPRQNEKLFF
TRBD1	.	TRBV19	TRBJ1-6	TGTGCCAGTATGGGTGACAGGGCCTATAATTCACCCCTCCACTTT	CASMGDRAYNSPLHF
.	many	TRBV9	TRBJ1-1	TGTGCCAGCAGCGGTACAGGCGCGAACACTGAAGCTTTCTTT	CASSGTGANTEAFF
.	many	TRBV6-1	TRBJ1-5	TGTGCCAGCAGGGGGGACGATCAGCCCCAGCATTTT	CASRGDDQPQHF
TRBD2	.	TRBV4-3	TRBJ2-2	TGCGCCAGCAGCCAAGAGGGATGGCGGGGGGGCCGGGTTTACACCGGGGAGCTGTTTTTT	CASSQEGWRGGRVYTGELFF
.	many	TRBV18	TRBJ2-4	TGTGCCAGCTCACCCAAAGGGACCGCGGGAAACATTCAGTACTTC	CASSPKGTAGNIQYF
TRBD2	.	TRBV12-3/TRBV12-4	TRBJ2-5	TGTGCCAGCAGTTTCAAGTCCTTGGGACTAGCGGGGGGTCTCGGGACCCAGTACTTC	CASSFKSLGLAGGLGTQYF
.	.	TRBV2	TRBJ2-5	TGTGCCAGCAGTACCCGCGGGCGGGGGCGAGCTAACGAGACCCAGTACTTC	CASSTRGRGRANETQYF
.	.	TRBV2	TRBJ1-5	TGTGCCAGCAGTACAGGTTGGGTCGATCAGCCCCAGCATTTT	CASSTGWVDQPQHF
.	.	TRBV29-1	TRBJ2-6	TGCAGCGTTGACAAGGCCAGGGAATCCTCTGGGGCCAACGTCCTGACTTTC	CSVDKARESSGANVLTF
TRBD2	.	TRBV10-3	TRBJ2-1	TGTGCCATCAGTCCGGGACTAGCGGGTTCGGGTGAGCAGTTCTTC	CAISPGLAGSGEQFF
.	.	TRBV28	TRBJ1-2	TGTGCCACGAACGACCGAAACTATGGCTACACCTTC	CATNDRNYGYTF
.	many	TRBV5-1	TRBJ1-1	TGTGCCAGCAGCTTAGCCCTGAACACTGAAGCTTTCTTT	CASSLALNTEAFF
TRBD1	many	TRBV12-3/TRBV12-4	TRBJ1-1	TGTGCCAGCAGCCGGGGACAGGGGGAAGAAGCTTTCTTT	CASSRGQGEEAFF
.	few	TRBV3-2	TRBJ2-7	TGTGCCAGCAGCCCCCGGAGCGGGACAGGGGGCTCCTACGAGCAGTACTTC	CASSPRSGTGGSYEQYF
.	few	TRBV7-8	TRBJ1-2	TGTGCCAGCAGCTTAAGGGACCCCAACTATGGCTACACCTTC	CASSLRDPNYGYTF